The rows below give T cell receptor beta chains drawn from one sample of a study of immune heterogeneity within non-small cell lung tumors. TCRdb recomputed calls from the multiplex PCR reads with MiXCR, one row per CDR3 protein. The top ten clones hold 8.6% of a sample with around 6,200 distinct CDR3 sequences, approximately 23% of them seen once. Sequenced: lung tumor tissue. Source of these receptors: a man between 65 and 85 years old with non-small cell lung cancer. The CDR3 runs from the conserved cysteine through the conserved F or W. Fields, in order: clone size, J gene, D gene, V gene, CDR3 DNA, CDR3 protein. A D gene is named only where the DNA matches it firmly. Size is omitted from some rows. Given values are once, few, many or a class for expanded clones.

>medium-sized|TRBJ1-2|NA|TRBV20-1
TGCAGTGCTACCCCCAGTTCTAACTATGGCTACACCTTC
CSATPSSNYGYTF
>large|TRBJ1-2|TRBD1|TRBV30
TGTGCCTGGAGTCCCAAGACAGGGGGCGCCAACTATGGCTACACCTTC
CAWSPKTGGANYGYTF
>many|TRBJ1-1|NA|TRBV16
TGTGCCAGCAGCCAATCTTTGCAGGGGCTCACTGAAGCTTTCTTT
CASSQSLQGLTEAFF
>medium-sized|TRBJ1-5|TRBD1|TRBV6-1
TGTGCCAGCAGTTTTTGCCTCCTGGGACAGGAGGGAAATCAGCCCCAGCATTTT
CASSFCLLGQEGNQPQHF
>medium-sized|TRBJ1-2|NA|TRBV14
TGTGCCAGCAGCCAAGCTGAGAGAGACTATGGCTACACCTTC
CASSQAERDYGYTF
>medium-sized|TRBJ1-6|NA|TRBV2
TGTGCCAGCAGTGCGAGCTTAGGGACTTCACCCCTCCACTTT
CASSASLGTSPLHF
>NA|TRBJ2-5|NA|TRBV12-3/TRBV12-4
TGTGCCAGCAGTTCCGGGACTTCGTACCAAGAGACCCAGTACTTC
CASSSGTSYQETQYF
>many|TRBJ1-2|TRBD1|TRBV5-4
TGTGCCAGCAGAGGTGGACAGGGACTTGATGTGGAAGGCTACACCTTC
CASRGGQGLDVEGYTF
>medium-sized|TRBJ2-1|NA|TRBV12-3/TRBV12-4
TGTGCCAGCAGTTCTACTCCCTACAATGAGCAGTTCTTC
CASSSTPYNEQFF
>large|TRBJ1-1|NA|TRBV18
TGTGCCAGCTCACCTCAACGGGTGGGGCACCCGAACACTGAAGCTTTCTTT
CASSPQRVGHPNTEAFF
>many|TRBJ1-5|NA|TRBV6-1
TGTGCCAGCACCCCCACAGGTTATCAGCCCCAGCATTTT
CASTPTGYQPQHF
>many|TRBJ2-2|NA|TRBV3-1
TGTGCCAGCAGCCATGGGGACACCGGGGAGCTGTTTTTT
CASSHGDTGELFF
>medium-sized|TRBJ2-3|NA|TRBV6-1
TGTGCCAGCAGTCGGGACGGGGGCACAGATACGCAGTATTTT
CASSRDGGTDTQYF
>NA|TRBJ1-4|TRBD1|TRBV10-1
TGCGCCAGCAGGGGACAGGGTTCGACACGTCAAAACCTGTTTTTT
CASRGQGSTRQNLFF
>NA|TRBJ2-7|TRBD2|TRBV4-1
TGCGCCAGCAGCCAAGAGGTTAGGGGAGGGTACGTCGAGCAGTACTTC
CASSQEVRGGYVEQYF
>medium-sized|TRBJ1-1|NA|TRBV7-9
TGTGCCAGCAGCTTTGCCTCTGTGAAGGGCGGTGAAGCTTTCTTT
CASSFASVKGGEAFF
>NA|TRBJ2-5|TRBD2|TRBV20-1
TGCAGTGCTAGAGGCGGGGGTGGCGAGACCCAGTACTTC
CSARGGGGETQYF
>medium-sized|TRBJ2-5|NA|TRBV2
TGTGCCAGCAGTGAGCGCAGGGCGTACGGAGAGACCCAGTACTTC
CASSERRAYGETQYF
>medium-sized|TRBJ2-7|NA|TRBV27
TGTGCCAGCAGTACAGGGCAGGACGAGCAGTACTTC
CASSTGQDEQYF
>NA|TRBJ2-3|TRBD1|TRBV11-2
TGTGCCAGCAGCTTAGACGCGTGGGCAGGGGGCGTCAATACGCAGTATTTT
CASSLDAWAGGVNTQYF
>NA|TRBJ2-1|TRBD2|TRBV11-1
TGTGCCAGCAGCTCGAGCCGTTGGGAGGGCTTAAATGAGCAGTTCTTC
CASSSSRWEGLNEQFF
>NA|TRBJ2-5|NA|TRBV20-1
TGCAGTGCTAGGAAGAACCTAGCGACCTACCAAGAGACCCAGTACTTC
CSARKNLATYQETQYF
>medium-sized|TRBJ1-6|NA|TRBV11-2
TGTGCCAGCAGCCCACCGGCTCGGGCCCTCCACTTT
CASSPPARALHF
>many|TRBJ2-5|NA|TRBV3-1
TGTGCCAGCAGGCAACAACGGGACTTCCAAGAGACCCAGTACTTC
CASRQQRDFQETQYF
>medium-sized|TRBJ2-7|NA|TRBV29-1
TGCAGCGCTCTCGGGGACACAAGCTCCTACGAGCAGTACTTC
CSALGDTSSYEQYF
>medium-sized|TRBJ2-1|NA|TRBV24-1
TGTGCCACCAGTGCCACGGTCTTCGGGGGAAAAAATGAGCAGTTCTTC
CATSATVFGGKNEQFF
>many|TRBJ2-2|TRBD2|TRBV29-1
TGCAGCGTGAACCGGGGGGGGACCGGGGAGCTGTTTTTT
CSVNRGGTGELFF
>medium-sized|TRBJ1-6|NA|TRBV5-5
TGTGCCAGCAGCTTGGAGGCAGGGTTGAGGAATTCACCCCTCCACTTT
CASSLEAGLRNSPLHF
>NA|TRBJ2-3|NA|TRBV2
TGTGCCAGCAGTGAAGCAGTGCCTGGGACAGATACGCAGTATTTT
CASSEAVPGTDTQYF
>medium-sized|TRBJ2-1|NA|TRBV24-1
TGTGCCACGGCCGGGGGAGCAAGACCGTACAATGAGCAGTTCTTC
CATAGGARPYNEQFF
>few|TRBJ2-3|TRBD2|TRBV20-1
TGCAGTGCTTCAAGGGCGGGGGGACTAGCGACCACAGATACGCAGTATTTT
CSASRAGGLATTDTQYF
>medium-sized|TRBJ2-7|NA|TRBV14
TGTGCCAGCAGCCAAGGGGCAGGAAAGGACTCCTACGAGCAGTACTTC
CASSQGAGKDSYEQYF
>medium-sized|TRBJ1-6|NA|TRBV28
TGTGCCAGCCAAGGGGTCTCCTATAATTCACCCCTCCACTTT
CASQGVSYNSPLHF
>large|TRBJ1-2|NA|TRBV7-9
TGTGCCAGCAGCTTGGGTACGGGAGTGGGCTACACCTTC
CASSLGTGVGYTF
>medium-sized|TRBJ1-5|NA|TRBV20-1
TGCAGTGCACGGATGGACGGCCCCATGACCCAGCATTTT
CSARMDGPMTQHF
>medium-sized|TRBJ1-1|TRBD1|TRBV20-1
TGCAGTGCCCGACAGGGAACGGATACTGAAGCTTTCTTT
CSARQGTDTEAFF
>few|TRBJ1-3|NA|TRBV7-9
TGTGCCAGCAGCCCCTATTCAAGCTTTGGAAACACCATATATTTT
CASSPYSSFGNTIYF
>medium-sized|TRBJ1-1|NA|TRBV18
TGTGCCAGCTCACCACCGTCTGCAGGCAAAAACACTGAAGCTTTCTTT
CASSPPSAGKNTEAFF
>many|TRBJ1-3|NA|TRBV5-1
TGCGCCAGCAGCTTGGCTACAGGGACCTCTGGAAACACCATATATTTT
CASSLATGTSGNTIYF
>medium-sized|TRBJ2-1|TRBD2|TRBV15
TGTGCCACCAGCTTTTTTAGCGGGGGGGCCAAGAATGAGCAGTTCTTC
CATSFFSGGAKNEQFF
>many|TRBJ2-5|NA|TRBV18
TGTGCCAGCTCACCACGGTACCAAGAGACCCAGTACTTC
CASSPRYQETQYF